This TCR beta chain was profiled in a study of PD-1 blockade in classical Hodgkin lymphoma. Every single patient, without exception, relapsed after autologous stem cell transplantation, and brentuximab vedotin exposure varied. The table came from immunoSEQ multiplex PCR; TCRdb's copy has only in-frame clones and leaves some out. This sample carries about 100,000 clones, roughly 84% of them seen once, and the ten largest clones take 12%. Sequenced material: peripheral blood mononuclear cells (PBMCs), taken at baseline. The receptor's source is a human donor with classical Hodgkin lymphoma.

The CDR3 DNA reads as TGTGCCAGCACCCCAGGGGGGGTCTACGAGCAGTACTTC. Its protein is CASTPGGVYEQYF. The rearrangement joins TRBV6-1 to TRBJ2-7; the D gene could be TRBD1 or TRBD2 (7 bases each). V was clipped by 7 bases and J by 3 bases, with 13 bases between them. The V gene's germline CDR1 is MNHNS and CDR2 SASEGT. This CDR3 has 13 amino acids.